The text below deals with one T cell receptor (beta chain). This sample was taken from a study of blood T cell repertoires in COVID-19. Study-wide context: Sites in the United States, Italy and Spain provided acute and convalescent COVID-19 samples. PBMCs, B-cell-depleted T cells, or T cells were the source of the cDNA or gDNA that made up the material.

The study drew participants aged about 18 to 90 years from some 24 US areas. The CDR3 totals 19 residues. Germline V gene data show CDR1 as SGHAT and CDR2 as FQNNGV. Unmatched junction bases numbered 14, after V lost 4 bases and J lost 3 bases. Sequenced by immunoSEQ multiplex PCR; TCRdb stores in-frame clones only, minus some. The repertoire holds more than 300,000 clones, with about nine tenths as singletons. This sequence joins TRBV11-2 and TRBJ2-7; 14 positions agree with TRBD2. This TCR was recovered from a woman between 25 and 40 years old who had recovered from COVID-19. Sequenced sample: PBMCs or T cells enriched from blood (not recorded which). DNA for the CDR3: TGTGCCAGCAGCTCGATTTTAACCGGGACTAGCGGGAGTCTCTACGAGCAGTACTTC. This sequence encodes CASSSILTGTSGSLYEQYF.